This passage covers 10 T cell receptor beta chains from one sample sequenced in a study of T cell responses to AZD1222 COVID-19 vaccine. Profiled with immunoSEQ multiplex PCR; TCRdb holds only in-frame clones, not every one. This table holds about 130,000 clones, approximately 85% found once. Here the sequenced sample was peripheral blood, taken 28 days after the second AZD1222 dose. The receptors shown here come from an adult who received the AZD1222 COVID-19 vaccine.

The chain recombines TRBV4-2 with TRBJ2-5; 8 bases fit TRBD2. The J segment lost 5 bases and the V segment lost 3 bases, leaving 2 bases of the junction unmatched. The CDR3 is 13 residues long. The germline CDR1 and CDR2 sequences are LGHNA and YNFKEQ. CDR3 protein: CASSQTSAETQYF. CDR3 DNA: TGTGCCAGCAGCCAGACTAGCGCCGAGACCCAGTACTTC.

The chain combines TRBV29-1 with TRBJ1-5, with D tentatively TRBD1 (6 bases). Germline CDR1 reads SQVTM; CDR2 reads ANQGSEA. The CDR3 loop spans 15 amino acids. V lost 4 bases and J lost 5, with 18 bases in between. The CDR3 DNA is TGCAGCGTTGTAGGGGTACAGGGCTTGGATCAGCCCCAGCATTTT. Amino acids: CSVVGVQGLDQPQHF. The full variable domain, with the rest looked up from reference TRBV29-1 and TRBJ1-5, is SAVISQKPSRDICQRGTSLTIQCQVDSQVTMMFWYRQQPGQSLTLIATANQGSEATYESGFVIDKFPISRPNLTFSTLTVSNMSPEDSSIYLCSVVGVQGLDQPQHFGDGTRLSIL.

A few counts support this clone. V is TRBV6-2 or TRBV6-3 and J is TRBJ2-3, with 11 bases fitting TRBD2. Unmatched junction bases numbered 6, after V lost 7 bases and J lost 6 bases. The CDR3 covers 14 residues. In germline, CDR1 is MNHEY, CDR2 SVGEGT. CDR3 in amino acids: CASNPRLAGDTQYF. Written as DNA, the CDR3 is TGTGCCAGCAACCCTCGACTAGCGGGGGATACGCAGTATTTT.

The chain joins TRBV3-1 (or the pseudogene TRBV3-2) to TRBJ2-7, with 9 bases that match TRBD1. Germline CDR1 LGHDT, CDR2 YNNKEL (reference sequence). The trim removed 1 base at V and 6 bases at J, leaving 7 bases unmatched. The CDR3 contains 15 residues. The CDR3 reads CASSQVGDRASEQYF. The CDR3 DNA reads as TGTGCCAGCAGCCAAGTAGGGGACAGGGCCTCCGAGCAGTACTTC.

The chain uses TRBV7-8 and TRBJ1-1; the D is unclear. Trimming pared 3 bases from V and 0 bases from J, leaving 5 bases between. Germline values: CDR1 SGHVS, CDR2 FQNEAQ. CDR3 length equals 13 residues. CDR3 loop: CASSFIMNTEAFF. Here the CDR3 DNA reads TGTGCCAGCAGCTTTATCATGAACACTGAAGCTTTCTTT.

This chain links TRBV7-6 with TRBJ1-1, with TRBD1 matching 9 bases. Losses at the gene ends were 1 base for V and 0 bases for J; bases not matched to a gene: 15. The CDR3 runs 20 residues. CDR1 SGHVS and CDR2 FNYEAQ come from the germline V gene. This CDR3 is CASSLVPAQGAFVVNTEAFF. CDR3 nucleotide sequence: TGTGCCAGCAGCTTAGTCCCGGCACAGGGGGCGTTTGTTGTGAACACTGAAGCTTTCTTT.

The CDR3 loop is CASRRESGNTIYF. CDR3 sequence (DNA): TGTGCCAGCAGACGGGAGAGTGGAAACACCATATATTTT. J is TRBJ1-3 and V is TRBV6-5; no reliable D call. The CDR3 has 13 amino acids. V lost 6 bases and J lost 3, with 9 bases in between. Per the germline V gene, CDR1 is MNHEY and CDR2 is SVGAGI.

This sequence joins TRBV19 and TRBJ1-2; TRBD1 matches at 7 bases. The germline CDR1 and CDR2 sequences are LNHDA and SQIVND (reference sequence). The V gene end was trimmed by 7 bases and the J gene end by 3 bases; junction bases not matched to a gene: 2. CDR3 length: 12 amino acids. The chain's CDR3 is CASNTGDYGYTF. In DNA form, the CDR3 reads TGTGCCAGTAACACAGGGGACTATGGCTACACCTTC.

The V gene is TRBV3-1 (or the pseudogene TRBV3-2), the J gene TRBJ1-4, with a tentative D call TRBD1 (6 bases). This CDR3 region has 15 residues. The germline CDR1 and CDR2 sequences are LGHDT and YNNKEL (reference sequence). The ends were cut back, 2 bases at V and 3 bases at J, with 10 bases in the middle. The CDR3 reads CASSQRGPANEKLFF. The CDR3 DNA reads as TGTGCCAGCAGCCAACGGGGGCCTGCTAATGAAAAACTGTTTTTT.

The V and J genes are TRBV7-2 and TRBJ1-2; 7 nucleotides align to TRBD1. The CDR3 is 16 residues long. Trimming took 0 bases from V and 2 from J; bases not matched to a gene: 6. The germline CDR1 and CDR2 sequences are SGHTA and FQGNSA. The CDR3 here is CASSLAAGTVNYGYTF. The CDR3 bases are TGTGCCAGCAGCTTAGCCGCGGGGACAGTGAACTATGGCTACACCTTC.